This is a list of T cell receptor beta chains from one sample in a study of shared clonotypes between healthy human individuals. The protocol was immunoSEQ multiplex PCR, while the TCRdb copy is restricted to in-frame clones and leaves out a portion. The profile shows about 110,000 clones, about 70% of them singletons. Sequencing was performed on memory CD8+ T cells sorted from blood. Every receptor here comes from a woman in her 30s in good health. Each CDR3 is given without its conserved first and last residue.

j_gene: TRBJ1-1; v_gene: TRBV6-1; CDR3aa: ASEEGVSGNTEAF
j_gene: TRBJ2-7; v_gene: TRBV4-2; CDR3aa: ASSQEKTSGYEQY
j_gene: TRBJ2-1; v_gene: TRBV14; CDR3aa: ASSLGTGASSYNEQF
j_gene: TRBJ1-2; v_gene: TRBV19; CDR3aa: ASSTGTGSYYGYT
j_gene: TRBJ1-1; v_gene: TRBV7-9; CDR3aa: ASSSRDRGEAF
j_gene: TRBJ2-3; v_gene: TRBV7-2; CDR3aa: ASSFQSSEADTQY
j_gene: TRBJ1-2; v_gene: TRBV2; CDR3aa: ASSEESGTGGDYGYT
j_gene: TRBJ2-3; v_gene: TRBV6-1; CDR3aa: ASCSAPSTDTQY
j_gene: TRBJ2-3; v_gene: TRBV6-1; CDR3aa: ASSDTSGSGADTQY
j_gene: TRBJ1-3; v_gene: TRBV7-6; CDR3aa: ASSLAGAGVGNTIY
j_gene: TRBJ2-7; v_gene: TRBV16; CDR3aa: ASSVGASYEQY
j_gene: TRBJ2-7; v_gene: TRBV27; CDR3aa: ASTGGGYEQY
j_gene: TRBJ2-3; v_gene: TRBV4-2; CDR3aa: ASRETSGHTDTQY
j_gene: TRBJ2-5; v_gene: TRBV11-2; CDR3aa: ASSLSGETQY
j_gene: TRBJ2-5; v_gene: TRBV11-2; CDR3aa: ASSLRRGRQETQY
j_gene: TRBJ2-1; v_gene: TRBV11-1; CDR3aa: ASSHGRDGYEQF
j_gene: TRBJ1-1; v_gene: TRBV5-1; CDR3aa: ASSSPPNTEAF
j_gene: TRBJ2-1; v_gene: TRBV27; CDR3aa: ASSLSGEQF
j_gene: TRBJ2-1; v_gene: TRBV5-1; CDR3aa: ASSPHNEQF
j_gene: TRBJ2-7; v_gene: TRBV28; CDR3aa: ASGWIGNEQY
j_gene: TRBJ2-2; v_gene: TRBV4-2; CDR3aa: ASSSPLFGTSVSGGELF
j_gene: TRBJ2-7; v_gene: TRBV6-1; CDR3aa: ASSEAQDSSYEQY
j_gene: TRBJ1-3; v_gene: TRBV5-6; CDR3aa: ASSSSYSGNTIY
j_gene: TRBJ1-1; v_gene: TRBV5-1; CDR3aa: ASSDLTAKVGNTEAF
j_gene: TRBJ2-7; v_gene: TRBV11-2; CDR3aa: ASSLDIAREQY
j_gene: TRBJ2-3; v_gene: TRBV4-1; CDR3aa: ASSQDTGEAASTDTQY
j_gene: TRBJ2-2; v_gene: TRBV5-5; CDR3aa: ASSLLGLAENTGELF
j_gene: TRBJ2-1; v_gene: TRBV28; CDR3aa: ASSFGTRGYEQF
j_gene: TRBJ1-1; v_gene: TRBV4-3; CDR3aa: ASSQLRLSNTEAF
j_gene: TRBJ2-7; v_gene: TRBV19; CDR3aa: ASSVTGGSFHEQY
j_gene: TRBJ2-7; v_gene: TRBV30; CDR3aa: AWSGTGYEQY
j_gene: TRBJ2-7; v_gene: TRBV21-1; CDR3aa: ASSSSPISYEQY
j_gene: TRBJ1-2; v_gene: TRBV19; CDR3aa: ASSISNYGYT
j_gene: TRBJ2-5; v_gene: TRBV28; CDR3aa: ASSSTLRTGGYRETQY
j_gene: TRBJ1-5; v_gene: TRBV28; CDR3aa: ASSLGTGLGRTQPQH
j_gene: TRBJ2-7; v_gene: TRBV28; CDR3aa: ASSPTGTGEYEQY
j_gene: NA; v_gene: TRBV4-1; CDR3aa: ASSHQGRATYEQY
j_gene: TRBJ1-4; v_gene: TRBV28; CDR3aa: ASSSRTVPNEKLF
j_gene: TRBJ2-1; v_gene: TRBV20-1; CDR3aa: SAALPGEQF
j_gene: TRBJ2-1; v_gene: TRBV27; CDR3aa: ASRSFSGSWNEQF
j_gene: TRBJ1-4; v_gene: TRBV11-2; CDR3aa: ASSYRLATNEKLF
j_gene: TRBJ2-1; v_gene: TRBV30; CDR3aa: ASSSGRGNEQF
j_gene: TRBJ2-3; v_gene: TRBV4-2; CDR3aa: ASSHATSGSEADTQY
j_gene: TRBJ1-1; v_gene: TRBV6-5; CDR3aa: ASSYFTRGMNTEAF
j_gene: TRBJ2-7; v_gene: TRBV6-5; CDR3aa: ASSRGQGAYEQY
j_gene: TRBJ2-1; v_gene: TRBV11-2; CDR3aa: ASSHDRHEQF
j_gene: TRBJ2-7; v_gene: TRBV27; CDR3aa: ASGSQKFFSYEQY
j_gene: TRBJ1-2; v_gene: TRBV5-6; CDR3aa: ASSLGTRQYGYT
j_gene: TRBJ1-2; v_gene: TRBV29-1; CDR3aa: SAGKGYGYT
j_gene: TRBJ2-2; v_gene: TRBV27; CDR3aa: ASSFQGPLHTGELF
j_gene: TRBJ2-7; v_gene: TRBV6-5; CDR3aa: ASTLRAEAYEQY
j_gene: TRBJ2-2; v_gene: TRBV6-4; CDR3aa: ASSEWIRDGGELF
j_gene: TRBJ2-6; v_gene: TRBV4-1; CDR3aa: ASSQDQGSGANVLT
j_gene: TRBJ2-7; v_gene: TRBV28; CDR3aa: ASSLWTPYEQY
j_gene: TRBJ1-1; v_gene: TRBV6-5; CDR3aa: ASSETDRAEAF
j_gene: TRBJ1-4; v_gene: TRBV7-9; CDR3aa: ASSLLEKLF
j_gene: TRBJ1-1; v_gene: TRBV25-1; CDR3aa: ASARQENTEAF
j_gene: TRBJ2-1; v_gene: TRBV4-2; CDR3aa: ASSQDPLLPYNEQF
j_gene: TRBJ1-2; v_gene: TRBV4-2; CDR3aa: ASSQASATGYGYT
j_gene: TRBJ1-3; v_gene: TRBV23-1; CDR3aa: ASSQSHPLNTIY